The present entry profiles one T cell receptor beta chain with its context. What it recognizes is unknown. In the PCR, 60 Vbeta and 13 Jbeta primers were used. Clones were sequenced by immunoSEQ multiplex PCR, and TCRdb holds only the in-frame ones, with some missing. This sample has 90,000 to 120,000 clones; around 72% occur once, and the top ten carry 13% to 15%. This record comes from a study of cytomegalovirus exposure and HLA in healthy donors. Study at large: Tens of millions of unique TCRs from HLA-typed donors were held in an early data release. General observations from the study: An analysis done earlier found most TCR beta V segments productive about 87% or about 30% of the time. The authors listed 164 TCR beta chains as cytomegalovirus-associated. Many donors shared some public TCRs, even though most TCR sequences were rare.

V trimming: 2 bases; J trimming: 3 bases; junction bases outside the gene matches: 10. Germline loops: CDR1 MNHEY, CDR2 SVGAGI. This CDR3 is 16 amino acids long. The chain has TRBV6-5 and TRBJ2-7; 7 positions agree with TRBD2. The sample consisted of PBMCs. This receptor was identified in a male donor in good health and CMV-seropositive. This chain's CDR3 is CASSYDAGRFGYEQYF. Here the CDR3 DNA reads TGTGCCAGCAGTTACGACGCCGGGAGGTTCGGCTACGAGCAGTACTTC.